This T cell receptor beta chain was recorded in a study of a mutant IDH1 vaccine in newly diagnosed glioma. The overall study: An approximately 62% male, about 38% female split and a mean age of roughly 44 years characterized treated patients. The earlier regimen, radiotherapy, temozolomide, or both, was most often both.

This clone was recorded only once. Its cognate antigen is unknown. The CDR3 has 16 residues. Germline V lookup: CDR1 SEHNR, CDR2 FQNEAQ (reference sequence). J was trimmed by 6 bases and V by 4 bases; bases with no gene match: 11. Study-wide findings and caveats: Pseudoprogression showed no apparent link to changes in top peripheral T cell clonotypes.

The method was immunoSEQ multiplex PCR; TCRdb's version includes in-frame clones alone and lacks a portion of them. The repertoire holds roughly 35,000 clones, 75% to 90% seen once, with around 4.9% in the top ten. Time point described: baseline, week 1 (first vaccination visit). Treatment denoted: pre-vaccination baseline after standard-of-care therapy. In every donor, the tumor was a new WHO grade 3 or 4 IDH1-mutant, ATRX-lost astrocytoma. The sequencing used PBMCs, collected from a glioma patient treated with radiotherapy, temozolomide or both. This receptor was taken from a woman between 40 and 50 years old with glioma. This chain uses TRBV7-9 with TRBJ2-1; 8 bases line up with TRBD2. DNA of the CDR3: TGTGCCAGCAGCTCCCCCGGGGGGGGCCTTAGCAATGAGCAGTTCTTC. It specifies CASSSPGGGLSNEQFF.